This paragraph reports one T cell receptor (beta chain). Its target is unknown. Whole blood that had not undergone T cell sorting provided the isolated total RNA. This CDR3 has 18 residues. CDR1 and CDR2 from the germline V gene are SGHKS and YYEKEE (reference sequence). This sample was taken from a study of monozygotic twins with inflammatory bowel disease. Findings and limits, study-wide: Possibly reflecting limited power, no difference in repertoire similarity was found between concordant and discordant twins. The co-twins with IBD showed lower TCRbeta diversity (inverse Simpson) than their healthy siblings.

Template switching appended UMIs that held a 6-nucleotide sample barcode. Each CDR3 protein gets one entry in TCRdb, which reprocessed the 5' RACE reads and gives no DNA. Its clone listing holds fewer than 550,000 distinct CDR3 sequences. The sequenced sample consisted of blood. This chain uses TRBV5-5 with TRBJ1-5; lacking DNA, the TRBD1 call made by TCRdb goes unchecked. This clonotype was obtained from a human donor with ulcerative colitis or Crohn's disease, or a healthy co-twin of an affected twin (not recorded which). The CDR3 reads CASSLGGRGSDKIQPQHF. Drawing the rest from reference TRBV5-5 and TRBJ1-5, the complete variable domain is DAGVTQSPTHLIKTRGQQVTLRCSPISGHKSVSWYQQVLGQGPQFIFQYYEKEERGRGNFPDRFSARQFPNYSSELNVNALLLGDSALYLCASSLGGRGSDKIQPQHFGDGTRLSIL.